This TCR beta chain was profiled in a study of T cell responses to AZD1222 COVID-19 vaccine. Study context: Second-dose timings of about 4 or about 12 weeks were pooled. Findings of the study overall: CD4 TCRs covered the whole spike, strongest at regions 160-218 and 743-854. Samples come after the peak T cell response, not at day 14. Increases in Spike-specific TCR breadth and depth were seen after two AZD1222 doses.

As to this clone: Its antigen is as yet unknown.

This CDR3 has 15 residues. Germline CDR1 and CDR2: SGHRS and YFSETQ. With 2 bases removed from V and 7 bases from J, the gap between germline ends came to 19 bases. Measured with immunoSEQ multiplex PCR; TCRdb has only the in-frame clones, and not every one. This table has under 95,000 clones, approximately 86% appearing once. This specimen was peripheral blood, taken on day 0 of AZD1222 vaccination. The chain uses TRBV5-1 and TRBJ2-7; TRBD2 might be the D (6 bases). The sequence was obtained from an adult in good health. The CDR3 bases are TGCGCCAGCAGCTTTTACCCAGCGGAGGGGCGGGAGCAGTACTTC. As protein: CASSFYPAEGREQYF.